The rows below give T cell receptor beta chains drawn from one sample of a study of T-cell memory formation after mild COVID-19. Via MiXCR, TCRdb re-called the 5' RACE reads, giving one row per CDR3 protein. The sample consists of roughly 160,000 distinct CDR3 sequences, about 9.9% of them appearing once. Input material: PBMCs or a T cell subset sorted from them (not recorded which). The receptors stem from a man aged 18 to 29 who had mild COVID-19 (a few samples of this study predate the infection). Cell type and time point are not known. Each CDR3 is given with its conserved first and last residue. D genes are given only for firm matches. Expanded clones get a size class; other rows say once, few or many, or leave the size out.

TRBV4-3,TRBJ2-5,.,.,TGCGCCAGCAGTCAAGGTCAGATAGGGAAGGAGACCCAGTACTTC,CASSQGQIGKETQYF
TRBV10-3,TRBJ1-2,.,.,TGTGCCATCAGCCAGGGAACTGGCTACACCTTC,CAISQGTGYTF
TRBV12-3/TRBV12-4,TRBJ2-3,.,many,TGTGCCAGCAGTTCCCTCCACCAAAATTCCCACACAGATACGCAGTATTTT,CASSSLHQNSHTDTQYF
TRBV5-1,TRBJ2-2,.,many,TGCGCCAGCAGAGGGGGGGCGGACACCGGGGAGCTGTTTTTT,CASRGGADTGELFF
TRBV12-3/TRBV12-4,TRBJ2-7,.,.,TGTGCCAGCAAAGGGTTCTACGAGCAGTACTTC,CASKGFYEQYF
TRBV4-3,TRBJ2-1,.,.,TGCGCCAGCAGCCAAGGCTGGGGGAGTGAGCAGTTCTTC,CASSQGWGSEQFF
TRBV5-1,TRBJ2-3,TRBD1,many,TGCGCCAGCAGCCGGACAGGGATCGGCTCAGATACGCAGTATTTT,CASSRTGIGSDTQYF
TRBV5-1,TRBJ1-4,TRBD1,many,TGCGCCAGCAGCATTGCGATAACCGGGACAGGGGAGGAAAAACTGTTTTTT,CASSIAITGTGEEKLFF
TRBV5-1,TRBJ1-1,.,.,TGCGCCAGCAGCTTTTTCGGAGAGCCGAACACTGAAGCTTTCTTT,CASSFFGEPNTEAFF
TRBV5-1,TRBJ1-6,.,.,TGCGCCAGCAGGACAGATAATTCACCCCTCCACTTT,CASRTDNSPLHF
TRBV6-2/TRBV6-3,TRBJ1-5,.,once,TGTGCCAGCAGTTACTCGCTCGCACCGATCGCCTACAGGGGCAATCAGCCCCAGCATTTT,CASSYSLAPIAYRGNQPQHF
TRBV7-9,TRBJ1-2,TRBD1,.,TGTGCCAGCAGCAAAAGGGGAGGACAGGGACGCGACTACACCTTC,CASSKRGGQGRDYTF
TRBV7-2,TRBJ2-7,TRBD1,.,TGTGCCAGCGAACCGGGACAGGGTGACGAGCAGTACTTC,CASEPGQGDEQYF
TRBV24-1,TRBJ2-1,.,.,TGTGCCACCAGTGCGGGGGCTGGAAATGAGCAGTTCTTC,CATSAGAGNEQFF
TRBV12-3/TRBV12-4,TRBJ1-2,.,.,TGTGCCAGCAGTTTGGTCCGGACTAACTATGGCTACACCTTC,CASSLVRTNYGYTF
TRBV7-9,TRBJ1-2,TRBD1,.,TGTGCCAGCAGCTTTGCCCCACAGGGGCTCCACTATGGCTACACCTTC,CASSFAPQGLHYGYTF
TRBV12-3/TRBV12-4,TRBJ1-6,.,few,TGTGCCAGCGCCGTAATCGGGGGCGATAATTCACCCCTCCACTTT,CASAVIGGDNSPLHF
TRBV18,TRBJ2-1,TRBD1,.,TGTGCCAGCTCACAAAGACTTACGGGAGGAGGGGACAGGGTGTACAATGAGCAGTTCTTC,CASSQRLTGGGDRVYNEQFF
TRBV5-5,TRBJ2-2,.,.,TGTGCCAGCAGCCGAGGGTTAGAGAGTTGGACCGGGGAGCTGTTTTTT,CASSRGLESWTGELFF
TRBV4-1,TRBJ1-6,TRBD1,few,TGCGCCAGCAGCCAACGGGTTTTGGTTACAGGGGGAAATTCACCCCTCCACTTT,CASSQRVLVTGGNSPLHF
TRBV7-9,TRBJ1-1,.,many,TGTGCCAGCAGCTCCACCATGAACACTGAAGCTTTCTTT,CASSSTMNTEAFF
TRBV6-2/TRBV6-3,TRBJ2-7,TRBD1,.,TGTGCCAGCAGACCCGGGACAGGGAGATCCTACGAGCAGTACTTC,CASRPGTGRSYEQYF
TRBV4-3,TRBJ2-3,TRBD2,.,TGCGCCAGCAGCCACGCGGGGGGGAGAACAGATACGCAGTATTTT,CASSHAGGRTDTQYF
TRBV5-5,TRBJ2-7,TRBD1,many,TGTGCCAGCAGCACCACCGGGACAGCTTCCTACGAGCAGTACTTC,CASSTTGTASYEQYF
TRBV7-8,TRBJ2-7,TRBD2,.,TGTGCCAGCAGTACGCCGGGACTAGCGGTCCCTAGGGAGCAGTACTTC,CASSTPGLAVPREQYF
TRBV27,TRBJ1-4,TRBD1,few,TGTGCCAGCAGACTGACCGGGACAGGGTCCAACTTGGAAAAACTGTTTTTT,CASRLTGTGSNLEKLFF
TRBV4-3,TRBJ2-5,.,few,TGCGCCAGCAGCCGCCTGGGTCCGGGACACCAAGAGACCCAGTACTTC,CASSRLGPGHQETQYF
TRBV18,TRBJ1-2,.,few,TGTGCCAGCTCACCGGACAGCATCTATGGCTACACCTTC,CASSPDSIYGYTF
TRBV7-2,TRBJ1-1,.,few,TGTGCCAGCAGCTTTTCTCTCACTGAAGCTTTCTTT,CASSFSLTEAFF
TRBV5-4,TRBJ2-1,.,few,TGTGCCAGCAGCTTGACCCGGGGACATGAGCAGTTCTTC,CASSLTRGHEQFF
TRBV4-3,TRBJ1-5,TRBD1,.,TGCGCCAGCAGCCAAGATCGGGCGGGCAGGGGGTCGGATCAGCCCCAGCATTTT,CASSQDRAGRGSDQPQHF
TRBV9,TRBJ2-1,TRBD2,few,TGTGCCAGCAGCGTAGCAGTAGCGGGGACTGAGCAGTTCTTC,CASSVAVAGTEQFF
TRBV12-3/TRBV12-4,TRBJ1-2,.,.,TGTGCCAGCAGTCCCACCCAGGGCGGGGATGGCTACACCTTC,CASSPTQGGDGYTF
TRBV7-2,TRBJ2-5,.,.,TGTGCCAGCAGCCCCACTATCGGCCAAGAGACCCAGTACTTC,CASSPTIGQETQYF
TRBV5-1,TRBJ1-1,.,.,TGCGCCAGCAGCTCCAGGGCCAGCAAGGCTGAAGCTTTCTTT,CASSSRASKAEAFF
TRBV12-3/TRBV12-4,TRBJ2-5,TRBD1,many,TGTGCCAGCAGGGACAGGGGGCAAGAGACCCAGTACTTC,CASRDRGQETQYF
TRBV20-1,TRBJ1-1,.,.,TGCAGTGCTAGAGAGCGGGAGACTGAAGCTTTCTTT,CSARERETEAFF
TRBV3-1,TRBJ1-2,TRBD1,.,TGTGCCAGCAGCCAAGCGACAGGGACTGGCTACACCTTC,CASSQATGTGYTF
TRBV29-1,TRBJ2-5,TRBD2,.,TGCAGCGTTGCAGGGACTAATAAAGAGACCCAGTACTTC,CSVAGTNKETQYF
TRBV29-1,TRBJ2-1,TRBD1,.,TGCAGCGGCTCTCAGGGGGTAGGCTCCTACAATGAGCAGTTCTTC,CSGSQGVGSYNEQFF
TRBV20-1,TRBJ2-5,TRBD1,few,TGCAGTGCCTATCTGGACAGGAAAGAGACCCAGTACTTC,CSAYLDRKETQYF
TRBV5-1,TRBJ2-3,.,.,TGCGCCAGCAGCCCTCGGACGGTCAATTCGGGAGATACGCAGTATTTT,CASSPRTVNSGDTQYF
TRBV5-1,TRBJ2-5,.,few,TGCGCCAGCAGCGGGGGTCCCCCAGCCCAGTACTTC,CASSGGPPAQYF
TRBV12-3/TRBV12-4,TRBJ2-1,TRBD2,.,TGTGCCAGCAGTTTTGGTAGCGGGGGGGACCCTGAGCAGTTCTTC,CASSFGSGGDPEQFF
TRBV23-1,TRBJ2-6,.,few,TGCGCCAGCAGTGAGTGCGACGGCTCGATCCCGGGGGCCAACGTCCTGACTTTC,CASSECDGSIPGANVLTF
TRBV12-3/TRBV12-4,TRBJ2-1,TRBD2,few,TGTGCCAGCAGTTCCGGGACTAGCAGTGAGCAGTTCTTC,CASSSGTSSEQFF
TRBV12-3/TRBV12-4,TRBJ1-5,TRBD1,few,TGTGCCAGCAGTTCACAACAGGGGGATCAGCCCCAGCATTTT,CASSSQQGDQPQHF
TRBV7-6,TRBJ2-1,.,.,TGTGCCAGCAGCTTCGTTCTGGCGGGGCGGAGCTCCTACAATGAGCAGTTCTTC,CASSFVLAGRSSYNEQFF
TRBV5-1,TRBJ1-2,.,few,TGCGCCAGCAGCTTGGACAGGGAGTATCTCTATGGCTACACCTTC,CASSLDREYLYGYTF
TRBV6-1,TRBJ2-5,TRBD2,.,TGTGCCAGCAGTGGGACTAGCGGGGGGCCGTGGGAGACCCAGTACTTC,CASSGTSGGPWETQYF
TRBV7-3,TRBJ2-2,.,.,TGTGCCAGCAGCTTAGTAGGGCGAACCGGGGAGCTGTTTTTT,CASSLVGRTGELFF
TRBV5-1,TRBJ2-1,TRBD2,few,TGCGCCAGCAGCTTGGATCCGGGGGGGTACAATGAGCAGTTCTTC,CASSLDPGGYNEQFF
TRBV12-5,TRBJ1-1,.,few,TGTGCTAGTGGTTTGGTAAGAGGGCGAGGGATAATGAACACTGAAGCTTTCTTT,CASGLVRGRGIMNTEAFF
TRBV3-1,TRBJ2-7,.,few,TGTGCCAGCAGCCAAGAACAGGGGCGGGGGCAGTACTTC,CASSQEQGRGQYF